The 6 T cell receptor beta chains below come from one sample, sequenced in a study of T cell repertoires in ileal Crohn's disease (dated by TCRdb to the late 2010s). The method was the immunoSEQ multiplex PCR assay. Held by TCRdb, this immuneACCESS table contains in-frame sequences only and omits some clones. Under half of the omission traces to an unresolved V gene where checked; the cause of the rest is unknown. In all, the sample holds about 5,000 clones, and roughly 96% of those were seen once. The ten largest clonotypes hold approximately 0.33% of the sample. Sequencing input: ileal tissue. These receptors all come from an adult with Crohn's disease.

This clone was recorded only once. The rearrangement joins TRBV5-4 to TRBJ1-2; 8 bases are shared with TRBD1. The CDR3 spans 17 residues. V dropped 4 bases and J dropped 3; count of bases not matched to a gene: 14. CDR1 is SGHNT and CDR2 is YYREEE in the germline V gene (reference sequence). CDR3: CASSPRSSGGAYYGYTF. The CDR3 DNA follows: TGTGCCAGCAGCCCTCGTAGCTCAGGGGGCGCATACTATGGCTACACCTTC.

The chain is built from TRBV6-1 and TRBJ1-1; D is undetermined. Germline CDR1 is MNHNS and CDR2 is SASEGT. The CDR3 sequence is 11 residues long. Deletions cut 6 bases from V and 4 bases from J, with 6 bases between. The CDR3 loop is CASRELTEAFF. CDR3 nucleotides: TGTGCCAGCAGGGAACTCACTGAAGCTTTCTTT.

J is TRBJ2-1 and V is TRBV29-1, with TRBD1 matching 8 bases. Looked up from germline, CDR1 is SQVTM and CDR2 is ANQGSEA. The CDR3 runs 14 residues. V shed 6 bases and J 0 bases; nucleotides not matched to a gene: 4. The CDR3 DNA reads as TGCAGCGTCGGAGACAGGGGCTCCTACAATGAGCAGTTCTTC. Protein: CSVGDRGSYNEQFF.

DNA for the CDR3: TGTGCCAGCAGCTTGGGACAGGATACGACCCAGTACTTC. Its protein product is CASSLGQDTTQYF. The rearrangement joins TRBV5-4 to TRBJ2-5, with D perhaps matching TRBD1 (6 bases). Germline V CDR1 and CDR2: SGHNT, YYREEE (reference sequence). V lost 0 bases, J lost 7 bases, and 10 bases lay in between. The CDR3 is made up of 13 amino acids.

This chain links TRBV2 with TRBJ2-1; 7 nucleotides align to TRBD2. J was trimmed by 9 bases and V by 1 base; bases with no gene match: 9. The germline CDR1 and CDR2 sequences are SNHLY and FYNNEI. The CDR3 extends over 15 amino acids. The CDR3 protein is CASSEGTGGEGEQFF. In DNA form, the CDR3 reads TGTGCCAGCAGTGAAGGGACTGGGGGGGAGGGTGAGCAGTTCTTC.

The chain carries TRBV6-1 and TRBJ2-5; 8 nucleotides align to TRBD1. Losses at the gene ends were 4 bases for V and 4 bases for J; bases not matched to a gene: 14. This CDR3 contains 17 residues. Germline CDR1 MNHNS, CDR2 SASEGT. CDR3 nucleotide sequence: TGTGCCAGCAGTGCATCGACAGGGGCGATGAAGGTAGAGACCCAGTACTTC. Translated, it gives CASSASTGAMKVETQYF.